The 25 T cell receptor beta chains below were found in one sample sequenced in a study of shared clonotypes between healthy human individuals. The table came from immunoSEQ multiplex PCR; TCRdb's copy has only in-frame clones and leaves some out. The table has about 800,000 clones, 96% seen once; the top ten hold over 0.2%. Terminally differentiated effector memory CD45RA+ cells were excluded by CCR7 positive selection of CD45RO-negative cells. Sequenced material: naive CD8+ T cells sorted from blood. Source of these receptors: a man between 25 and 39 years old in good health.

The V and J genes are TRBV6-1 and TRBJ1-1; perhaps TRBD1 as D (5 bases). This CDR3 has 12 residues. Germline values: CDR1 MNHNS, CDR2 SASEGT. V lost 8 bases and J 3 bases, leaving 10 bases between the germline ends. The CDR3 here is CASSDTYTEAFF. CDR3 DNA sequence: TGTGCCAGCTCGGACACTTACACTGAAGCTTTCTTT.

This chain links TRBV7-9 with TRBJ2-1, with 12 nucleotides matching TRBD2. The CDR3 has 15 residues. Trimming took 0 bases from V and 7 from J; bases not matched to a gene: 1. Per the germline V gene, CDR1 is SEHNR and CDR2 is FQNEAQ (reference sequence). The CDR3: CASSLALAGGNEQFF. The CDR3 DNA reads TGTGCCAGCAGCTTAGCCCTAGCGGGAGGGAATGAGCAGTTCTTC.

CDR3 sequence reads: CASSINNLSYNEQFF. The CDR3 nucleotides read TGTGCCAGCAGCATAAACAACCTCTCCTACAATGAGCAGTTCTTC. This chain joins TRBV21-1 and TRBJ2-1; the table's D call, TRBD1, has no DNA check behind it. TRBV21-1 is described as a pseudogene. This CDR3 has 15 amino acids.

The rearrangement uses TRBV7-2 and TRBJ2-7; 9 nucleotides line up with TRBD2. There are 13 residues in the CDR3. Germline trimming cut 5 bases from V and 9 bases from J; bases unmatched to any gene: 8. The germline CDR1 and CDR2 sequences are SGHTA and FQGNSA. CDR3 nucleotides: TGTGCCAGCAGCCCCCTAGCGGGAAGGGGGCAGTACTTC. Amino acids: CASSPLAGRGQYF.

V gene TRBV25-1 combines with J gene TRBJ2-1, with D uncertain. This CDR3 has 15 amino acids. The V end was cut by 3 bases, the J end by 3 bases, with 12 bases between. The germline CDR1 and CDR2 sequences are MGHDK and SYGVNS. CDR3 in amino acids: CASSDGQTIYNEQFF. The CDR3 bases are TGTGCCAGCAGTGATGGGCAGACCATCTACAATGAGCAGTTCTTC.

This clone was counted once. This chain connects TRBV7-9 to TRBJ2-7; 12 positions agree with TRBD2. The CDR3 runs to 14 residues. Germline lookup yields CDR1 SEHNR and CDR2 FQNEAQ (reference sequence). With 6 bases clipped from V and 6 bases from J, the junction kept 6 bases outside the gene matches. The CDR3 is CASRATSGSIEQYF. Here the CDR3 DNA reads TGTGCCAGCAGGGCGACTAGCGGGAGTATCGAGCAGTACTTC.

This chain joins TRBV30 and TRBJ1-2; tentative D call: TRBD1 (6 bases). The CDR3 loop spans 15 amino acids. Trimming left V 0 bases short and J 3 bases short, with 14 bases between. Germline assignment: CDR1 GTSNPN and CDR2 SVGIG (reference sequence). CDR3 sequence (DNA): TGTGCCTGGAGTGTTGCGGGGGGCCCTGACTATGGCTACACCTTC. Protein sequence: CAWSVAGGPDYGYTF. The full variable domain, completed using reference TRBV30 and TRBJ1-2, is SQTIHQWPATLVQPVGSPLSLECTVEGTSNPNLYWYRQAAGRGLQLLFYSVGIGQISSEVPQNLSASRPQDRQFILSSKKLLLSDSGFYLCAWSVAGGPDYGYTFGSGTRLTVV.

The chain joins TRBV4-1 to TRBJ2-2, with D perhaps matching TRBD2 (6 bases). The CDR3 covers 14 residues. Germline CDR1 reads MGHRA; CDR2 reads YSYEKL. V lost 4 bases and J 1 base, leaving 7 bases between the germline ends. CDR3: CASSLGLNTGELFF. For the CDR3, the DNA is TGCGCCAGCAGCCTGGGACTGAACACCGGGGAGCTGTTTTTT.

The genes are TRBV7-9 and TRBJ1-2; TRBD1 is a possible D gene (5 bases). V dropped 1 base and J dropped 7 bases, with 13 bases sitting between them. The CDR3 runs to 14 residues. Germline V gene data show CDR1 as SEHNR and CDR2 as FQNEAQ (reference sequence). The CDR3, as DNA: TGTGCCAGCAGCTTAGGGCAGGGTTCCTCTGGCTACACCTTC. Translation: CASSLGQGSSGYTF.

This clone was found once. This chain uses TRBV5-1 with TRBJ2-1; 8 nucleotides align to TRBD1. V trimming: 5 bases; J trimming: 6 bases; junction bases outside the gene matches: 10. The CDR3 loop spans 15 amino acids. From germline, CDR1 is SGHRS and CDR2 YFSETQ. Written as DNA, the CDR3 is TGCGCCAGCAGACTAATCCAGGGGGCCGCCAATGAGCAGTTCTTC. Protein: CASRLIQGAANEQFF.

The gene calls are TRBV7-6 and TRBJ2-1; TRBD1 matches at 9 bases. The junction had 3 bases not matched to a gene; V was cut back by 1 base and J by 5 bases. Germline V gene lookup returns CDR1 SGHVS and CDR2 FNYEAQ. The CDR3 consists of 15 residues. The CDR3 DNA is TGTGCCAGCAGCTTAGGGACAGGGGTCCACAATGAGCAGTTCTTC. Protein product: CASSLGTGVHNEQFF.

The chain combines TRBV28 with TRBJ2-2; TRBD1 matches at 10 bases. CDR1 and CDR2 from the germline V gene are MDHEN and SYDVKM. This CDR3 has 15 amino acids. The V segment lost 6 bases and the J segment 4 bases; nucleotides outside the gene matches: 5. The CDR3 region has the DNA TGTGCCAGCAGAATACGGGACAGGGGCACCGGGGAGCTGTTTTTT. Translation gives CASRIRDRGTGELFF.

The CDR3 loop reads CASSQRNTEAFF. CDR3 sequence (DNA): TGTGCCAGCAGCCAGCGGAACACTGAAGCTTTCTTT. J is TRBJ1-1 and V is TRBV7-8; no clear D. The V end was cut by 5 bases, the J end by 1 base, with 5 bases between. The CDR3 covers 12 residues. The germline CDR1 and CDR2 sequences are SGHVS and FQNEAQ.

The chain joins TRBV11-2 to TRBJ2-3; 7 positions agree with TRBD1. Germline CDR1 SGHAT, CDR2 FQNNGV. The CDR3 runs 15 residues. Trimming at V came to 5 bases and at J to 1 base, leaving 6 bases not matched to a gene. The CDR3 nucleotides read TGTGCCAGCAGCCTCCGCGGACAGGGCACAGATACGCAGTATTTT. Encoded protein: CASSLRGQGTDTQYF.

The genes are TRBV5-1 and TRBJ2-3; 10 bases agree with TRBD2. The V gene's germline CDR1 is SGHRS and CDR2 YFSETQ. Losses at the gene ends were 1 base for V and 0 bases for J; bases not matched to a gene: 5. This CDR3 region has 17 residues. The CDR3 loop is CASSLKTSGTSTDTQYF. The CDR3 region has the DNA TGCGCCAGCAGCTTGAAAACTAGCGGGACTAGCACAGATACGCAGTATTTT. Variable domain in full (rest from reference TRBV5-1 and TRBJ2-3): KAGVTQTPRYLIKTRGQQVTLSCSPISGHRSVSWYQQTPGQGLQFLFEYFSETQRNKGNFPGRFSGRQFSNSRSEMNVSTLELGDSALYLCASSLKTSGTSTDTQYFGPGTRLTVL.

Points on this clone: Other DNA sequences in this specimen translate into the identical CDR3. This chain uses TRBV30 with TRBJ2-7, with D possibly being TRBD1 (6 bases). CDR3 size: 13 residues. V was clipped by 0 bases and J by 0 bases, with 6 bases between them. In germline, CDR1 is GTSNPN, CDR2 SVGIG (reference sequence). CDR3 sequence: CAWSVDSSYEQYF. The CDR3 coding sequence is TGTGCCTGGAGTGTGGACAGCTCCTACGAGCAGTACTTC. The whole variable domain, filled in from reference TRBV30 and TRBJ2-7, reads SQTIHQWPATLVQPVGSPLSLECTVEGTSNPNLYWYRQAAGRGLQLLFYSVGIGQISSEVPQNLSASRPQDRQFILSSKKLLLSDSGFYLCAWSVDSSYEQYFGPGTRLTVT.

Here the CDR3 reads CASSLEVADSYEQYF. CDR3 bases: TGTGCCAGCAGCTTAGAGGTAGCGGACTCCTACGAGCAGTACTTC. This chain links TRBV7-9 with TRBJ2-7, with D tentatively TRBD2 (6 bases). From germline, CDR1 is SEHNR and CDR2 FQNEAQ (reference sequence). V was cut by 1 base and J by 0 bases, with 10 bases left in between. This CDR3 comprises 15 residues.

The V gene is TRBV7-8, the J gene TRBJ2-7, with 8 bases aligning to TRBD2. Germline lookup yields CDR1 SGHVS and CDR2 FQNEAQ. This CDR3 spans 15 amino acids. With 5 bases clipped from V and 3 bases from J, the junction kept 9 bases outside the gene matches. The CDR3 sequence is CASSNRAGEVYEQYF. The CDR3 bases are TGTGCCAGCAGCAACCGAGCGGGAGAGGTCTACGAGCAGTACTTC. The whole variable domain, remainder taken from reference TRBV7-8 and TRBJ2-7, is GAGVSQSPRYKVAKRGQDVALRCDPISGHVSLFWYQQALGQGPEFLTYFQNEAQLDKSGLPSDRFFAERPEGSVSTLKIQRTQQEDSAVYLCASSNRAGEVYEQYFGPGTRLTVT.

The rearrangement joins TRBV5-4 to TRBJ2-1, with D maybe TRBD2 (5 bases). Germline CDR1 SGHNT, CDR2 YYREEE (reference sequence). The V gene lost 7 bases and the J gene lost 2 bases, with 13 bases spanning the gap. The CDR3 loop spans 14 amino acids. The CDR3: CASAGDGAYNEQFF. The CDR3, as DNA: TGTGCCAGCGCCGGGGATGGGGCCTACAATGAGCAGTTCTTC.

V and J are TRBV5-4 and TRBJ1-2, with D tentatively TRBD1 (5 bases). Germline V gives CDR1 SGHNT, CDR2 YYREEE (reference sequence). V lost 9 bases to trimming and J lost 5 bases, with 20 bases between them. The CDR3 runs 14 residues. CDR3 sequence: CATLTTGGEYGYTF. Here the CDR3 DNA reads TGTGCCACACTGACTACTGGGGGGGAGTATGGCTACACCTTC.

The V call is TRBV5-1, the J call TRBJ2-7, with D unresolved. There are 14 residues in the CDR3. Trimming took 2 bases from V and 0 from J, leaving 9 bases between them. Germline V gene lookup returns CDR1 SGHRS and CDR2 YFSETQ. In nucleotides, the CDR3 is TGCGCCAGCAGCTTTTATTCGGGCTCCTACGAGCAGTACTTC. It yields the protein CASSFYSGSYEQYF. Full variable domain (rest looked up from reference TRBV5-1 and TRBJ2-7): KAGVTQTPRYLIKTRGQQVTLSCSPISGHRSVSWYQQTPGQGLQFLFEYFSETQRNKGNFPGRFSGRQFSNSRSEMNVSTLELGDSALYLCASSFYSGSYEQYFGPGTRLTVT.

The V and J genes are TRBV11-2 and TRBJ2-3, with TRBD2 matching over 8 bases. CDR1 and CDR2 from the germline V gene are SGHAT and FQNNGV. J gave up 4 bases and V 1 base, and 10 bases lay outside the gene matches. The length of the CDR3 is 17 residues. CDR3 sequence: CASSLALSGRGADTQYF. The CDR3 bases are TGTGCCAGCAGCTTAGCTCTCAGCGGGAGAGGCGCAGATACGCAGTATTTT.

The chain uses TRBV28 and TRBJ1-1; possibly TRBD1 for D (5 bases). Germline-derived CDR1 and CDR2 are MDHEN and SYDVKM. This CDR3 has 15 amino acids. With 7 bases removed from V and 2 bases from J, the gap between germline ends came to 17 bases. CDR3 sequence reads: CASTAPDMSNTEAFF. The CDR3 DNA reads TGTGCCAGCACGGCCCCGGACATGAGTAACACTGAAGCTTTCTTT. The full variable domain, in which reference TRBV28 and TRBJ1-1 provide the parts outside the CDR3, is DVKVTQSSRYLVKRTGEKVFLECVQDMDHENMFWYRQDPGLGLRLIYFSYDVKMKEKGDIPEGYSVSREKKERFSLILESASTNQTSMYLCASTAPDMSNTEAFFGQGTRLTVV.

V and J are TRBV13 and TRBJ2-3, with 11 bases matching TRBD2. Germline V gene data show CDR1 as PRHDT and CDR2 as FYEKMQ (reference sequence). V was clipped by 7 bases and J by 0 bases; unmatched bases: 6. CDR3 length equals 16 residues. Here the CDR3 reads CASTDRLAGSTDTQYF. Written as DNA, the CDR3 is TGTGCCAGCACCGACAGACTAGCGGGGAGCACAGATACGCAGTATTTT.

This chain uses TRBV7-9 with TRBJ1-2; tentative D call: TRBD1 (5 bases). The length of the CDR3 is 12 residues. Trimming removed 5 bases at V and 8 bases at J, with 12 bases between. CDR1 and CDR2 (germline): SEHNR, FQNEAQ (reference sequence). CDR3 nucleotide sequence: TGTGCCAGCAGCCCTCTAAGGGGAGGCTACACCTTC. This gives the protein CASSPLRGGYTF.